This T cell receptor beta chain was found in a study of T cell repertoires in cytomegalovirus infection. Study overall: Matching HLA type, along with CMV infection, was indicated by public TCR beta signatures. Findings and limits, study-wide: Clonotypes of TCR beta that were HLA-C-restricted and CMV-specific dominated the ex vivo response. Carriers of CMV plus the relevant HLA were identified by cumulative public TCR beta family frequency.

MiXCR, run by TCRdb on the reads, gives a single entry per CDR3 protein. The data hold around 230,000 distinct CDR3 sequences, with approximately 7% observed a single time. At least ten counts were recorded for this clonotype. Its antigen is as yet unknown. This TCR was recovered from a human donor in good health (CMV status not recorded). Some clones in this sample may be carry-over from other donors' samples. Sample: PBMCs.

The CDR3 reads CASSSRTGRETQYF. In DNA, the CDR3 is TGTGCCAGCAGTTCGAGGACAGGGAGGGAGACCCAGTACTTC. V is TRBV12-3 or TRBV12-4 and J is TRBJ2-5, with 8 nucleotides matching TRBD1. The length of the CDR3 is 14 residues. V trimming: 4 bases; J trimming: 5 bases; junction bases outside the gene matches: 6.